Listed here are 3 T cell receptor beta chains from one sample, sequenced in a study of T cell repertoires in cytomegalovirus infection (dated by TCRdb to the late 2010s). Sequenced using an Illumina HiSeq 1500. TCRdb handled the public reads itself, with Q25 trimming in fastp and clone calling in MiXCR, and kept productive beta chains. Entries that share a CDR3 protein sequence are merged under the most common genes and DNA. In this sample the table shows 60,000 to 75,000 distinct CDR3 sequences, about 4.2% of which occur a single time. The leading ten clones occupy around a fifth of the sample. Input material: PBMCs. These receptors were collected from a human donor in good health (CMV status not recorded). Some clones in this sample may be carry-over from other donors' samples.

Many counts were recorded for this clonotype. The rearrangement joins TRBV20-1 to TRBJ2-5; 8 bases are shared with TRBD2. The CDR3 length is 15 residues. Trimming removed 0 bases from V and 2 bases from J; junction bases left unmatched: 5. Germline V CDR1 and CDR2: DFQATT, SNEGSKA (reference sequence). In DNA form, the CDR3 reads TGCAGTGCTAGAGATCTGCTAGCGGGTCAAGAGACCCAGTACTTC. Amino acids: CSARDLLAGQETQYF.

At least ten counts were recorded for this clonotype. The chain recombines TRBV5-1 with TRBJ2-7; 8 bases align to TRBD1. Germline loops: CDR1 SGHRS, CDR2 YFSETQ. With V trimmed by 2 bases and J by 7 bases, 8 bases remained unmatched. The CDR3 is 14 residues long. In nucleotides, the CDR3 is TGCGCCAGCAGCTTCGGGCAGGGGGCAGAAGAGCAGTACTTC. Its translation is CASSFGQGAEEQYF.

This clonotype was counted many times. CDR3 bases: TGTGCCAGCAGTCCCGGGACTAGCGGGAGGGGTGTCTGGGATGAGCAGTTCTTC. Translating it yields CASSPGTSGRGVWDEQFF. The J gene is TRBJ2-1, the V gene TRBV6-5, with 16 bases lining up with TRBD2. From germline, CDR1 is MNHEY and CDR2 SVGAGI. There are 18 residues in the CDR3. With V trimmed by 5 bases and J by 8 bases, 12 bases remained unmatched.